These T cell receptor beta chains were read from a single sample in a study of blood T cell repertoires in COVID-19. This table comes from immunoSEQ multiplex PCR, and its TCRdb copy is limited to in-frame clones, with some not included. The sample contains some 94,000 clones, around 84% of which appear only once. Sequenced sample: peripheral blood. The receptors shown here come from an older man with active or convalescent COVID-19. Both conserved end residues are part of each CDR3. The D gene is left open where the match is weak. Not all rows give a size; the values are once, few, many and, for expanded clones, a class.

TRBJ2-7	-	TRBV7-9	once	CASSLAVRGYEQYF	TGTGCCAGCAGCTTAGCGGTCAGGGGCTACGAGCAGTACTTC
TRBJ1-1	-	TRBV7-9	-	CASSLGLLYDSENTEAFF	TGTGCCAGCAGCTTAGGTCTGTTATATGACAGTGAAAACACTGAAGCTTTCTTT
TRBJ1-5	-	TRBV21-1	once	CASSHTGRNQPQHF	TGTGCCAGCAGCCACACAGGGCGCAATCAGCCCCAGCATTTT
TRBJ2-5	-	TRBV7-6	-	CASSLAVQETQYF	TGTGCCAGCAGCTTAGCTGTACAAGAGACCCAGTACTTC
TRBJ2-7	TRBD1	TRBV6-5	-	CASRGQGGIREQYF	TGTGCCAGCAGAGGACAGGGGGGTATTCGCGAGCAGTACTTC
TRBJ1-3	TRBD1	TRBV3-1/TRBV3-2	-	CASSRNRGLLISGNTIYF	TGTGCCAGCAGCCGAAACAGGGGGCTCTTAATCTCTGGAAACACCATATATTTT
TRBJ1-4	-	TRBV28	-	CASSLWGGNEKLFF	TGTGCCAGCAGTTTATGGGGGGGGAATGAAAAACTGTTTTTT
TRBJ2-7	-	TRBV18	once	CASSPITGSYEQYF	TGTGCCAGCTCACCAATTACCGGGTCCTACGAGCAGTACTTC
TRBJ1-5	-	TRBV4-1	-	CASSQGLAYSNQPQHF	TGCGCCAGCAGCCAAGGACTCGCGTATAGCAATCAGCCCCAGCATTTT
TRBJ2-2	-	TRBV7-8	-	CASSSRNTGELFF	TGTGCCAGCAGCTCCAGAAACACCGGGGAGCTGTTTTTT
TRBJ1-1	-	TRBV28	-	CASNMGGSRGARTEAFF	TGTGCCAGCAACATGGGAGGATCGCGGGGGGCTAGGACTGAAGCTTTCTTT
TRBJ2-5	TRBD2	TRBV10-3	-	CAISVQRGGTETQYF	TGTGCCATCAGTGTCCAGCGGGGGGGCACAGAGACCCAGTACTTC
TRBJ2-3	-	TRBV28	-	CASSPSGQRQSTDTQYF	TGTGCCAGCAGTCCCTCCGGACAGAGACAAAGCACAGATACGCAGTATTTT
TRBJ2-5	-	TRBV5-1	-	CASSAAGVGQETQYF	TGCGCCAGCAGCGCCGCAGGGGTCGGACAAGAGACCCAGTACTTC
TRBJ2-7	-	TRBV28	-	CASSGGFYEQYF	TGTGCCAGCAGTGGAGGGTTCTACGAGCAGTACTTC
TRBJ1-4	-	TRBV30	few	CAGEATSEKLFF	TGTGCCGGAGAAGCTACCTCTGAAAAACTGTTTTTT
TRBJ1-2	TRBD1	TRBV7-3	-	CASSLTPRTGDGYTF	TGTGCCAGCAGCTTAACTCCCAGGACAGGGGATGGCTACACCTTC
TRBJ2-1	-	TRBV2	-	CASSSDSPYSYNEQFF	TGTGCCAGCAGCTCGGACTCACCCTACTCCTACAATGAGCAGTTCTTC
TRBJ1-1	-	TRBV7-2	-	CASSLGGRGDTEAFF	TGTGCCAGCAGCTTAGGAGGGAGGGGAGACACTGAAGCTTTCTTT
TRBJ2-2	-	TRBV9	-	CASSADRLTGELFF	TGTGCCAGCAGCGCTGACAGACTCACCGGGGAGCTGTTTTTT
TRBJ1-6	-	TRBV6-6	-	CASSFPGYNSPLHF	TGTGCCAGCAGTTTTCCGGGCTATAATTCACCCCTCCACTTT
TRBJ2-3	-	TRBV2	-	CASMRDRNKDTQYF	TGTGCCAGCATGCGGGACCGGAATAAAGATACGCAGTATTTT
TRBJ1-5	-	TRBV5-1	few	CASSFSGNNQPQHF	TGCGCCAGCAGCTTTTCAGGGAACAATCAGCCCCAGCATTTT
TRBJ1-6	-	TRBV6-5	-	CASSYGGFYNSPLHF	TGTGCCAGCAGTTACGGCGGATTCTATAATTCACCCCTCCACTTT
TRBJ1-5	-	TRBV28	-	CASSLGGNGQPQHF	TGTGCCAGCAGTTTAGGAGGGAACGGTCAGCCCCAGCATTTT
TRBJ1-1	TRBD1	TRBV3-1/TRBV3-2	-	CASSPTGVTEAFF	TGTGCCAGCAGCCCGACAGGGGTGACTGAAGCTTTCTTT
TRBJ2-5	-	TRBV7-2	-	CASSLQGPGQETQYF	TGTGCCAGCAGCTTGCAGGGGCCAGGGCAAGAGACCCAGTACTTC
TRBJ2-7	-	TRBV7-2	-	CASSLLLNSYEQYF	TGTGCCAGCAGCTTATTATTAAACTCCTACGAGCAGTACTTC